Presented here are 17 T cell receptor beta chains from one specimen sequenced in a study of post-analysis software for immune sequencing data (dated by TCRdb to about 2015). Libraries were made using PCR. TCRdb shows the sequencer as Illumina HiSeq 2500. To reduce PCR and sequencing biases, unique molecular identifiers were built into the TCR beta cDNA libraries. Through fastp at Q25 and MiXCR, TCRdb rebuilt clones from the public reads, retaining in-frame beta chains. Identical CDR3 protein sequences are pooled into one entry, listed with their most common genes and DNA. The table for this sample lists some 240,000 distinct CDR3 sequences; 36% of them were counted only once. The leading ten clones occupy around 4.8% of the sample. These receptors are not linked to any known antigen. Broader findings and caveats from the paper: Significantly higher frequencies in patients than in controls were found for five TRBV segments, including TRBV5-6, TRBV5-1 and TRBV20-1.

Sample: blood. The receptor source for this set is a girl under 18 with multiple sclerosis.

This clonotype was counted between two and nine times. V gene TRBV20-1 combines with J gene TRBJ2-2; either TRBD1 or TRBD2 may fit D (5 bases each). V shed 2 bases and J shed 5 bases, with 15 bases lying between them. The germline V gene encodes CDR1 DFQATT and CDR2 SNEGSKA (reference sequence). This CDR3 has 15 amino acids. CDR3 loop: CSARNVGTSTGELFF. As DNA, the CDR3 is TGCAGTGCTAGAAATGTAGGGACCTCGACCGGGGAGCTGTTTTTT.

The chain links TRBV7-2 to TRBJ2-1; 7 nucleotides line up with TRBD2. Losses at the gene ends were 7 bases for V and 10 bases for J; bases not matched to a gene: 10. The germline CDR1 and CDR2 sequences are SGHTA and FQGNSA. The CDR3 has 13 amino acids. CDR3 sequence (DNA): TGTGCCAGCACCTTCCGGGAGGTGGGCGAGCAGTTCTTC. Its protein is CASTFREVGEQFF.

As for this clonotype: A much larger clone is a single base away; this may be a read error. This chain joins TRBV9 and TRBJ2-1, with 9 bases lining up with TRBD2. CDR1 SGDLS and CDR2 YYNGEE come from the germline V gene. The CDR3 is made up of 15 amino acids. CDR3 amino acids: CVSSVGSSGVREQFF. CDR3 in DNA: TGTGTCAGCAGCGTAGGTTCTAGCGGGGTCCGTGAGCAGTTCTTC. Full variable domain (outside the CDR3, taken from reference TRBV9 and TRBJ2-1): DSGVTQTPKHLITATGQRVTLRCSPRSGDLSVYWYQQSLDQGLQFLIQYYNGEERAKGNILERFSAQQFPDLHSELNLSSLELGDSALYFCVSSVGSSGVREQFFGPGTRLTVL.

This clonotype was seen many times. This chain uses TRBV7-9 with TRBJ2-5; TRBD1 might be the D (6 bases). V lost 1 base to trimming and J lost 2 bases, with 11 bases between them. This CDR3 is built from 15 residues. CDR1 and CDR2 from the germline V gene are SEHNR and FQNEAQ (reference sequence). The CDR3: CASSLGPGAQETQYF. In DNA, the CDR3 is TGTGCCAGCAGCTTAGGACCAGGGGCGCAAGAGACCCAGTACTTC.

The chain has TRBV5-1 and TRBJ2-1; TRBD2 aligns across 9 bases. This CDR3 has 15 amino acids. Germline values: CDR1 SGHRS, CDR2 YFSETQ. V was clipped by 7 bases and J by 2 bases; unmatched bases: 7. The CDR3 loop is CASGATSGAYNEQFF. The CDR3 DNA sequence: TGCGCCAGCGGTGCGACTAGCGGAGCCTACAATGAGCAGTTCTTC.

This clonotype was seen many times. This sequence joins TRBV12-3 or TRBV12-4 and TRBJ1-2; D is unresolved. V shed 6 bases and J shed 6 bases, with 11 bases lying between them. This CDR3 is built from 12 residues. The CDR3: CASRINSDGYTF. The CDR3, as DNA: TGTGCCAGCAGGATAAACTCCGATGGCTACACCTTC.

This clonotype turned up a few times. Mismatch with germline at one junction end may stem from a read error. V usage is TRBV29-1 and J usage is TRBJ1-2; the D gene is possibly TRBD1 (5 bases). This CDR3 spans 14 amino acids. CDR1 and CDR2 (germline): SQVTM, ANQGSEA. The chain's CDR3 is CSVAPRGAGHGCTF. The CDR3 region has the DNA TGTAGCGTTGCCCCTCGAGGGGCTGGCCATGGCTGCACCTTC.

This clonotype was observed at least ten times. The chain combines TRBV7-8 with TRBJ1-2; TRBD1 is a possible D gene (6 bases). The CDR3 runs 15 residues. The V gene lost 5 bases and the J gene lost 4 bases, with 17 bases spanning the gap. Germline V gene lookup returns CDR1 SGHVS and CDR2 FQNEAQ. CDR3 sequence (DNA): TGTGCCAGCAGCCAGGGGCAGGGGAACGTCTATGGCTACACCTTC. Translating it yields CASSQGQGNVYGYTF.

At least ten counts were recorded for this clonotype. The CDR3, as DNA: TGTGCCAGCAGTTGGGGACTAGCGGCACCGGGTGGCACAGATACGCAGTATTTT. This encodes CASSWGLAAPGGTDTQYF. The J gene is TRBJ2-3, the V gene TRBV27; TRBD2 matches at 11 bases. V trimming: 4 bases; J trimming: 1 base; junction bases outside the gene matches: 10. Germline CDR1 and CDR2: MNHEY and SMNVEV (reference sequence). The CDR3 consists of 18 residues.

This clonotype was observed a few times. This chain joins TRBV30 and TRBJ1-1, with D possibly TRBD1 on 5 matching bases. CDR1 GTSNPN and CDR2 SVGIG come from the germline V gene (reference sequence). The V end lost 5 bases, the J end lost 3 bases, and 13 bases lay between the germline ends. CDR3 size: 13 residues. CDR3 in amino acids: CAWGTGGDTEAFF. The DNA of the CDR3 is TGTGCCTGGGGGACGGGAGGAGACACTGAAGCTTTCTTT. Full variable domain (rest looked up from reference TRBV30 and TRBJ1-1): SQTIHQWPATLVQPVGSPLSLECTVEGTSNPNLYWYRQAAGRGLQLLFYSVGIGQISSEVPQNLSASRPQDRQFILSSKKLLLSDSGFYLCAWGTGGDTEAFFGQGTRLTVV.

Note on this clonotype: This may be a read error, as it is one base from a much larger clone. The chain couples TRBV6-5 to TRBJ2-3, with D possibly being TRBD1 (5 bases). The germline CDR1 and CDR2 sequences are MNHEY and SVGAGI. The CDR3 length is 13 residues. This chain's CDR3 is CASKGAPTGTQYF. The CDR3 DNA reads TGTGCCAGTAAGGGCGCGCCCACAGGTACGCAGTATTTT.

As for this clonotype: This clone may be a read error of a much larger clone one base away. This chain connects TRBV7-2 to TRBJ1-2; D unresolved. V was shortened by 5 bases and J by 8 bases, with 18 bases between the two germline ends. CDR1 and CDR2 (germline): SGHTA, FQGNSA. This CDR3 has 14 residues. The CDR3 nucleotides are TGTGCCAGCAGCCAATCTGGAGCCTTCCCCGGCTACACCTTC. It encodes CASSQSGAFPGYTF.

Turning to this clonotype: This may stem from a read error, because a much larger clone lies one nucleotide away. This chain joins TRBV27 and TRBJ2-5; D not certain. From germline, CDR1 is MNHEY and CDR2 SMNVEV (reference sequence). This CDR3 spans 12 amino acids. The V gene lost 6 bases and the J gene lost 3 bases, with 8 bases spanning the gap. CDR3 in DNA: TGTGCCAGCAGGCCGCGAAAAGAGACCCAGTACTTC. Residues: CASRPRKETQYF.

The chain uses TRBV24-1 and TRBJ1-5; D not certain. Per the germline V gene, CDR1 is KGHDR and CDR2 is SFDVKD. The ends were cut back, 7 bases at V and 4 bases at J, with 10 bases in the middle. This CDR3 has 13 residues. The CDR3 loop reads CATSTGSNQPQHF. The CDR3 DNA sequence: TGTGCCACCAGCACCGGGTCAAATCAGCCCCAGCATTTT.

J is TRBJ2-6 and V is TRBV3-1; D unclear. CDR3 length: 19 amino acids. In germline, CDR1 is LGHDT, CDR2 YNNKEL (reference sequence). V was trimmed by 1 base and J by 0 bases, leaving 16 bases between them. CDR3 coding DNA: TGTGCCAGCAGCCAAGTCGCAGTCCCTCGGCCCTCTGGGGCCAACGTCCTGACTTTC. Amino acids: CASSQVAVPRPSGANVLTF. Full variable domain (rest looked up from reference TRBV3-1 and TRBJ2-6): DTAVSQTPKYLVTQMGNDKSIKCEQNLGHDTMYWYKQDSKKFLKIMFSYNNKELIINETVPNRFSPKSPDKAHLNLHINSLELGDSAVYFCASSQVAVPRPSGANVLTFGAGSRLTVL.

The J gene is TRBJ1-6, the V gene TRBV5-1; no clear D gene. This CDR3 region has 15 residues. Germline V CDR1 and CDR2: SGHRS, YFSETQ. With 0 bases removed from V and 3 bases from J, the gap between germline ends came to 7 bases. This chain's CDR3 is CASSLEGLYNSPLHF. DNA of the CDR3: TGCGCCAGCAGCTTGGAGGGCCTCTATAATTCACCCCTCCACTTT. Together with reference TRBV5-1 and TRBJ1-6, the CDR3 gives the full variable domain: KAGVTQTPRYLIKTRGQQVTLSCSPISGHRSVSWYQQTPGQGLQFLFEYFSETQRNKGNFPGRFSGRQFSNSRSEMNVSTLELGDSALYLCASSLEGLYNSPLHFGNGTRLTVT.

This clonotype was found many times. J is TRBJ2-3 and V is TRBV24-1; the match to TRBD2 covers 7 bases. Germline CDR1 and CDR2: KGHDR and SFDVKD. This CDR3 is built from 16 residues. Germline trimming cut 3 bases from V and 4 bases from J; bases unmatched to any gene: 9. CDR3 region: CATSDASGRGPDTQYF. The CDR3 DNA reads TGTGCCACCAGTGATGCCTCAGGGAGGGGTCCAGATACGCAGTATTTT.